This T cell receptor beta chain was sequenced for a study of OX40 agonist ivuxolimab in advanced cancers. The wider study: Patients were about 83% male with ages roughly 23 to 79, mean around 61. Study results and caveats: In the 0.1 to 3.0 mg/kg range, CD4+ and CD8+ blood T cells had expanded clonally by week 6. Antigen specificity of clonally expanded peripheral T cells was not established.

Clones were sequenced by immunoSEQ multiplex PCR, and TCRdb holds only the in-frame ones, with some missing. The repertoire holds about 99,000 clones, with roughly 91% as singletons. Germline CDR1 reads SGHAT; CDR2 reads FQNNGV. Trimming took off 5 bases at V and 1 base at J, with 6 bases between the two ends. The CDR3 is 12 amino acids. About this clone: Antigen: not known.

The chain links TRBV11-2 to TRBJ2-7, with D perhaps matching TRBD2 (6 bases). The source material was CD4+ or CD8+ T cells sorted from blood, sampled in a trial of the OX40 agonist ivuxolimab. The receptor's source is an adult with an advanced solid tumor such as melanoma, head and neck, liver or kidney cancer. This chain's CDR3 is CASSGGSYEQYF. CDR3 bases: TGTGCCAGCAGCGGAGGGTCCTACGAGCAGTACTTC.